Following are 22 T cell receptor beta chains from one sample sequenced in a study of blood T cell repertoires in COVID-19. Assay: immunoSEQ multiplex PCR; the TCRdb copy retains only in-frame clones and omits some. Here the sample spans around 300,000 clones, 85% to 90% being singletons. The source material was peripheral blood. These receptors were obtained from a woman in her twenties or thirties with COVID-19, enrolled during active disease.

CDR3 bases: TGCGCCAGCAGCCCGCCCGGACTAGCGGGAGGTAGAGATACGCAGTATTTT. This gives the protein CASSPPGLAGGRDTQYF. The chain employs TRBV5-1 and TRBJ2-3; TRBD2 matches at 14 bases. There are 17 residues in the CDR3. The germline V gene encodes CDR1 SGHRS and CDR2 YFSETQ. The junction had 9 bases not matched to a gene; V was cut back by 4 bases and J by 5 bases.

This chain joins TRBV7-3 and TRBJ1-1; maybe TRBD1 (5 bases). This CDR3 region has 14 residues. The germline V gene has CDR1 SGHTA and CDR2 FQGTGA. Trimming pared 6 bases from V and 5 bases from J, leaving 16 bases between. This CDR3 reads CASSSTGPETEAFF. CDR3 bases: TGTGCCAGCAGTTCTACAGGCCCAGAGACTGAAGCTTTCTTT.

V usage is TRBV5-4 and J usage is TRBJ2-2, with D possibly TRBD1 on 6 matching bases. Germline V CDR1 and CDR2: SGHNT, YYREEE (reference sequence). CDR3 length: 16 residues. With 4 bases removed from V and 11 bases from J, the gap between germline ends came to 24 bases. CDR3 sequence: CASSLVPGALTSELFF. CDR3 coding DNA: TGTGCCAGCAGCCTGGTTCCAGGGGCCTTAACATCTGAGCTGTTTTTT.

The chain recombines TRBV5-1 with TRBJ2-1, with TRBD2 matching over 14 bases. The CDR3 sequence is 15 residues long. The V segment lost 4 bases and the J segment 10 bases; nucleotides outside the gene matches: 7. Germline CDR1 is SGHRS and CDR2 is YFSETQ. The CDR3 coding sequence is TGCGCCAGCAGCACGGGACTAGCGGGAGACGAGGAGCAGTTCTTC. It yields the protein CASSTGLAGDEEQFF.

The chain links TRBV19 to TRBJ1-2; TRBD1 aligns across 9 bases. CDR3 size: 14 residues. Germline CDR1 and CDR2: LNHDA and SQIVND (reference sequence). J lost 7 bases, V lost 6 bases, and 9 bases had no gene match. The CDR3 loop is CASSTPGQGSGYTF. For the CDR3, the DNA is TGTGCCAGTAGCACACCGGGACAGGGAAGTGGCTACACCTTC.

This clone was recorded only once. In DNA form, the CDR3 reads TGTGCCAGCAGCTTACAGCACCTCAGTATCATGAACACTGAAGCTTTCTTT. It specifies CASSLQHLSIMNTEAFF. This chain uses TRBV5-4 with TRBJ1-1, with D unclear. The V and J ends lost 2 bases and 0 bases respectively, with 17 bases between them. Germline lookup yields CDR1 SGHNT and CDR2 YYREEE (reference sequence). The CDR3 covers 17 residues.

The chain joins TRBV6-5 to TRBJ2-7, with a weak D call TRBD2 (5 bases). The CDR3 covers 13 residues. The ends were cut back, 6 bases at V and 2 bases at J, with 11 bases in the middle. The V gene's germline CDR1 is MNHEY and CDR2 SVGAGI. CDR3 region: CASSRGLTYEQYF. CDR3 bases: TGTGCCAGCAGCCGCGGGTTGACCTACGAGCAGTACTTC.

The chain carries TRBV14 and TRBJ2-7; D perhaps matches TRBD2 (6 bases). Trimming stripped 8 bases from V and 2 bases from J, with 10 bases between. The CDR3 contains 12 residues. Per the germline V gene, CDR1 is SGHDN and CDR2 is FVKESK. The DNA for the CDR3 is TGTGCCAGCGGTCCGGGGGCCTACGAGCAGTACTTC. This sequence encodes CASGPGAYEQYF.

This clone was recorded only once. V is TRBV30 and J is TRBJ1-6; D is uncertain. The CDR3 runs 13 residues. CDR1 is GTSNPN and CDR2 is SVGIG in the germline V gene (reference sequence). V was shortened by 3 bases and J by 7 bases, with 10 bases between the two germline ends. Here the CDR3 reads CAWRVGANSPLHF. CDR3 nucleotides: TGTGCCTGGAGGGTAGGAGCCAATTCACCCCTCCACTTT.

The chain links TRBV3-1 (or the pseudogene TRBV3-2) to TRBJ1-4, with D possibly TRBD1 on 6 matching bases. Germline V gene data show CDR1 as LGHDT and CDR2 as YNNKEL (reference sequence). The CDR3 length is 15 residues. V dropped 2 bases and J dropped 5 bases, with 12 bases sitting between them. The CDR3 nucleotides read TGTGCCAGCAGCCAAACCGTCACAGGGAATGAAAAACTGTTTTTT. Translation gives CASSQTVTGNEKLFF.

This clone was found once. The V gene is TRBV10-3, the J gene TRBJ1-2; TRBD1 matches 8 bases. The CDR3 consists of 13 residues. Germline trimming cut 3 bases from V and 6 bases from J; bases unmatched to any gene: 3. Germline V CDR1 and CDR2: ENHRY, SYGVKD. Here the CDR3 DNA reads TGTGCCATCAGTGACCGACAGGGGAATGGCTACACCTTC. Encoded protein: CAISDRQGNGYTF.

This sequence joins TRBV15 and TRBJ2-1; 10 nucleotides match TRBD1. Germline CDR1 reads LNHNV; CDR2 reads YYDKDF (reference sequence). Trimming cost V 3 bases and J 4 bases; bases outside gene matches: 3. The CDR3 runs to 15 residues. CDR3 nucleotides: TGTGCCACCAGCAGTCGGACAGGGGGATACAATGAGCAGTTCTTC. Its protein is CATSSRTGGYNEQFF.

This clone was seen a few times. This chain links TRBV6-5 with TRBJ1-5, with no clear D. The V gene's germline CDR1 is MNHEY and CDR2 SVGAGI. V lost 0 bases, J lost 4 bases, and 7 bases lay in between. CDR3 length equals 14 residues. DNA of the CDR3: TGTGCCAGCAGTTACTCCGGGGTAAATCAGCCCCAGCATTTT. Protein: CASSYSGVNQPQHF.

V usage is TRBV18 and J usage is TRBJ1-2; 7 nucleotides match TRBD1. Trimming cost V 3 bases and J 3 bases; bases outside gene matches: 7. The CDR3 is 15 residues long. Germline V gene data show CDR1 as KGHSH and CDR2 as LQKENI. CDR3 in DNA: TGTGCCAGCTCACCTTCCCGGGACAGCGACTATGGCTACACCTTC. Protein: CASSPSRDSDYGYTF.

V and J are TRBV7-8 and TRBJ2-1, with D unresolved. CDR3 length: 14 residues. The ends were cut back, 1 base at V and 8 bases at J, with 12 bases in the middle. Germline values: CDR1 SGHVS, CDR2 FQNEAQ. CDR3 sequence reads: CASSLDWSRYEQFF. In DNA form, the CDR3 reads TGTGCCAGCAGCTTAGACTGGTCTAGGTATGAGCAGTTCTTC.

This chain's CDR3 is CASRTSGSGVTDTQYF. For the CDR3, the DNA is TGCGCCAGTCGGACTAGCGGGAGTGGGGTCACAGATACGCAGTATTTT. The rearrangement joins TRBV5-1 to TRBJ2-3, with 13 positions matching TRBD2. The germline CDR1 and CDR2 sequences are SGHRS and YFSETQ. The V segment lost 8 bases and the J segment 2 bases; nucleotides outside the gene matches: 8. The CDR3 is 16 residues long.

The chain combines TRBV18 with TRBJ1-2; TRBD1 might be the D (5 bases). The germline gives CDR1 KGHSH, CDR2 LQKENI. Trimming shortened V by 5 bases and J by 7 bases, and 14 bases separated the two germline ends. The length of the CDR3 is 13 residues. The CDR3 protein is CASSGDSSTGYTF. The DNA of the CDR3 is TGTGCCAGCTCAGGCGACAGTTCGACTGGCTACACCTTC.

V and J are TRBV30 and TRBJ2-2; TRBD2 aligns across 7 bases. V lost 5 bases, J lost 4 bases, and 1 base stayed unmatched. The CDR3 length is 12 residues. Germline CDR1 GTSNPN, CDR2 SVGIG (reference sequence). The CDR3 sequence is CAWWEGTGELFF. CDR3 DNA: TGTGCCTGGTGGGAGGGCACCGGGGAGCTGTTTTTT.

DNA of the CDR3: TGTGCTAGTGGTTTGGATGTGGCGGGTAGCTCCTACAATGAGCAGTTCTTC. Its protein product is CASGLDVAGSSYNEQFF. The chain combines TRBV12-5 with TRBJ2-1; D may be TRBD2 (5 bases). Germline V gene sequence: CDR1 LGHNT, CDR2 FRNRAP. This CDR3 is built from 17 residues. V shed 1 base and J shed 0 bases, with 13 bases lying between them. Full variable domain (outside the CDR3, taken from reference TRBV12-5 and TRBJ2-1): DARVTQTPRHKVTEMGQEVTMRCQPILGHNTVFWYRQTMMQGLELLAYFRNRAPLDDSGMPKDRFSAEMPDATLATLKIQPSEPRDSAVYFCASGLDVAGSSYNEQFFGPGTRLTVL.

This chain connects TRBV28 to TRBJ2-7; D might be TRBD2 (6 bases). Germline loops: CDR1 MDHEN, CDR2 SYDVKM. The V end was cut by 6 bases, the J end by 2 bases, with 17 bases between. This CDR3 is 15 amino acids long. CDR3 sequence reads: CASRGGGSQPYEQYF. CDR3 nucleotide sequence: TGTGCCAGCAGGGGTGGGGGGTCCCAACCCTACGAGCAGTACTTC.

V and J are TRBV5-1 and TRBJ2-7; D gene uncertain. The CDR3 runs 11 residues. Germline V CDR1 and CDR2: SGHRS, YFSETQ. V lost 4 bases and J lost 4, with 6 bases in between. The CDR3 loop reads CASSLFYEQYF. CDR3 coding DNA: TGCGCCAGCAGCCTTTTTTACGAGCAGTACTTC.

The V call is TRBV3-1 (or the pseudogene TRBV3-2), the J call TRBJ1-2, with TRBD1 matching over 10 bases. In germline, CDR1 is LGHDT, CDR2 YNNKEL (reference sequence). This CDR3 has 14 residues. Trimming cost V 3 bases and J 8 bases; bases outside gene matches: 6. The CDR3 sequence is CASSHSGTGEGYTF. The CDR3 DNA reads TGTGCCAGCAGCCACTCCGGGACAGGGGAAGGCTACACCTTC.